This T cell receptor beta chain was recorded in a study of Ad26.COV2.S vaccination and SARS-CoV-2 variants. Clones were sequenced by immunoSEQ multiplex PCR, and TCRdb holds only the in-frame ones, with some missing. The table records 150,000 to 200,000 clones, around nine tenths of them present only once. The CDR3 contains 15 residues. Germline CDR1 LNHDA, CDR2 SQIVND (reference sequence). V gave up 3 bases and J gave up 3 bases, with 15 bases separating them. A note on this clone: Its target is not known.

Study-wide findings and caveats: Greater spike-specific TCR breadth was seen in vaccine recipients than in placebo recipients.

The material sequenced was peripheral blood, taken after recovery from COVID-19. The chain has TRBV19 and TRBJ2-7; tentatively, D is TRBD1 (6 bases). The TCR comes from a human donor who had recovered from COVID-19. The CDR3 DNA is TGTGCCAGTAGTATTAGCCTGGACAGCTACTACGAGCAGTACTTC. Translated, it gives CASSISLDSYYEQYF.